The T cell receptor (beta chain) described here comes from a study of vaccination effects on CD4 cells after COVID-19. This clone was seen a few times. No antigen is known for it. CDR1 and CDR2 (germline): MNHEY, SVGAGI. The CDR3 extends over 15 amino acids. Trimming removed 5 bases at V and 4 bases at J, with 14 bases between. The study, taken as a whole, reports: Marked clonal contraction of both clone types appeared late after vaccination.

Expansion with viral peptide pools was applied to antigen-specific CD4+ T cells by the ViraFEST assay prior to sequencing. Having been cultured for less than 12 days, the cells underwent CD4+ T cell isolation. Previously uninfected by SARS-CoV-2, the vaccine recipients also showed negative nucleocapsid antibodies. Each culture well received over 1.5 million PBMC. These cells were then cultured in IMDM with about 9.1 IU/ml IL-2 and roughly 10 ug/ml peptides. TCRdb's table, derived via immunoSEQ multiplex PCR, lists solely in-frame clones and lacks some. The sample holds roughly 45,000 clones; around 76% are singletons and the top ten take 11%.

The sample in question was CD4+ T cells from PBMCs cultured with SARS-CoV-2 spike peptides, obtained before COVID-19 vaccination. The sequence came from a human donor who received a COVID-19 vaccine. This chain joins TRBV6-5 and TRBJ1-4; D is ambiguous. This CDR3 is CASSPAGGFNEKLFF. CDR3 DNA sequence: TGTGCCAGCAGTCCCGCGGGAGGATTTAATGAAAAACTGTTTTTT.